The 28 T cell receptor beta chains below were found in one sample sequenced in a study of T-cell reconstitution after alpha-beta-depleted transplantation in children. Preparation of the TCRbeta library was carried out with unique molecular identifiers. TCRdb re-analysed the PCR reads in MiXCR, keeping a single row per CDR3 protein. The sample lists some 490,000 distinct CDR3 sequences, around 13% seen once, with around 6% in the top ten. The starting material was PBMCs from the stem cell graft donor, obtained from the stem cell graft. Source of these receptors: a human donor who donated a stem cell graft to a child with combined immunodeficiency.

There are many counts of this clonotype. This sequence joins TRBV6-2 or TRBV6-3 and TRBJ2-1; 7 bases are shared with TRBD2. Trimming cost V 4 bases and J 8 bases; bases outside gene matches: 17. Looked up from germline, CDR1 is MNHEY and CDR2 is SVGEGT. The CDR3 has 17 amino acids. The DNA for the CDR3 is TGTGCCAGCAGTTCTTTCGCGACTAGCAAGGTAGTCGATGAGCAGTTCTTC. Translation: CASSSFATSKVVDEQFF.

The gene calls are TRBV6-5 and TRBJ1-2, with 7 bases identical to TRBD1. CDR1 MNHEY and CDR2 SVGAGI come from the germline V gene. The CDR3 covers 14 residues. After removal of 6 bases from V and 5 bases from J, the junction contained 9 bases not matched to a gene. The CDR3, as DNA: TGTGCCAGCAGCCGCGAATGGACAGGTTATGGCTACACCTTC. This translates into CASSREWTGYGYTF.

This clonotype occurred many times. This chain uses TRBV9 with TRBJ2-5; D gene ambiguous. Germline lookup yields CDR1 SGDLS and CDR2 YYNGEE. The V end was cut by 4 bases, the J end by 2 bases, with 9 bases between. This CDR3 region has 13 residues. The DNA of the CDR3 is TGTGCCAGCAGCCCCAGCGTGCAAGAGACCCAGTACTTC. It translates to CASSPSVQETQYF.

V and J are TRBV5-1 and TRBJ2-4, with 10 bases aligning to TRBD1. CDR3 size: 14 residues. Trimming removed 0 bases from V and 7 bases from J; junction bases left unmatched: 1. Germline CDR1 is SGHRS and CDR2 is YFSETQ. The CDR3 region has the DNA TGCGCCAGCAGCTTGGGACAGGGGGCTAACATTCAGTACTTC. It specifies CASSLGQGANIQYF.

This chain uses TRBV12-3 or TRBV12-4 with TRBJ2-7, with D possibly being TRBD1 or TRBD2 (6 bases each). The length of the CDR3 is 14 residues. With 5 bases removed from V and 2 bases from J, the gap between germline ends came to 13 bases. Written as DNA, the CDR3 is TGTGCCAGCAGTGAGGGGGGCCCCACCTACGAGCAGTACTTC. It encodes CASSEGGPTYEQYF.

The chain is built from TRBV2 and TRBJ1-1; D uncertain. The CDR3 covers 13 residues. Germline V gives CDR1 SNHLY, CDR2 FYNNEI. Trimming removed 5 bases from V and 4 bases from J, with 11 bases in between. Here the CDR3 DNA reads TGTGCCAGCAGTCTTGGTTGGAGCACTGAAGCTTTCTTT. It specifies CASSLGWSTEAFF.

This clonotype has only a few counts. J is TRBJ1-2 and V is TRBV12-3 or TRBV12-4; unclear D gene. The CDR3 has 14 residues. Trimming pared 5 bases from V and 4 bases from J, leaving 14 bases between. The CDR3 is CASSSRESPYGYTF. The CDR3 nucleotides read TGTGCCAGCAGTAGCCGGGAGTCCCCCTATGGCTACACCTTC.

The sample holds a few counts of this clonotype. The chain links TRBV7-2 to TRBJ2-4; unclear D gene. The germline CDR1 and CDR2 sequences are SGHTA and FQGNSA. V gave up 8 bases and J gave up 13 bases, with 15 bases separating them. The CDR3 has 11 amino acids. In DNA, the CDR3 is TGTGCCAGCGGCCAGGACCAACCCCAGTACTTC. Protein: CASGQDQPQYF. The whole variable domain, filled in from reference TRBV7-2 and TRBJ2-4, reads GAGVSQSPSNKVTEKGKDVELRCDPISGHTALYWYRQSLGQGLEFLIYFQGNSAPDKSGLPSDRFSAERTGGSVSTLTIQRTQQEDSAVYLCASGQDQPQYFGAGTRLSVL.

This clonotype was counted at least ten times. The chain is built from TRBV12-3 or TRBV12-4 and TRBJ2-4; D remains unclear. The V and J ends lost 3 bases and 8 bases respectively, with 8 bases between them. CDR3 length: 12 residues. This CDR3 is CASSLGWDIQYF. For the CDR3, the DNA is TGTGCCAGCAGTTTGGGGTGGGACATTCAGTACTTC.

Here the CDR3 reads CASRGTGDYNEQFF. The CDR3 DNA is TGTGCCAGCAGGGGGACAGGGGATTACAATGAGCAGTTCTTC. The rearrangement uses TRBV14 and TRBJ2-1; 10 bases line up with TRBD1. The V and J ends lost 6 bases and 4 bases, in that order; junction bases with no gene match: 3. This CDR3 region has 14 residues. Germline CDR1 reads SGHDN; CDR2 reads FVKESK.

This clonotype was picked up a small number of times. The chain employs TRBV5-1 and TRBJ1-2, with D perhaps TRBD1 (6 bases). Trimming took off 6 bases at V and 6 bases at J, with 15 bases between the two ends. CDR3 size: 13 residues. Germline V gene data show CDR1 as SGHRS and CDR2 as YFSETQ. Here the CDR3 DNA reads TGCGCCAGCACCTCCGGGGGGCCCGATGGCTACACCTTC. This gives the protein CASTSGGPDGYTF.

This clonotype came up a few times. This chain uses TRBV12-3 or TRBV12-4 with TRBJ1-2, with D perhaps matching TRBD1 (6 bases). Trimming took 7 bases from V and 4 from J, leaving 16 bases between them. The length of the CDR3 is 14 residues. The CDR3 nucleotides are TGTGCCAGCACTATGGCGGGGGCCAGCTATGGCTACACCTTC. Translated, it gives CASTMAGASYGYTF.

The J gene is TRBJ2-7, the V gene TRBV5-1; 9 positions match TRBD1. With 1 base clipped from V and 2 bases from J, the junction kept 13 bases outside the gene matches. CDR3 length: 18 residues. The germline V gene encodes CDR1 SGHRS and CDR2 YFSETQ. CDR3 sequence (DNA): TGCGCCAGCAGCTTGTCGGGGACGGGACAGGGAAACACCTACGAGCAGTACTTC. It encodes CASSLSGTGQGNTYEQYF.

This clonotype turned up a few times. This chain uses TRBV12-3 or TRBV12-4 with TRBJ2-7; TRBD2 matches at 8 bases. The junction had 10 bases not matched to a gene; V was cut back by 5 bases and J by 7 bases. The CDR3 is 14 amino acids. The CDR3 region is CASSSGGTSGEQYF. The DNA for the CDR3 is TGTGCCAGCAGTAGCGGGGGTACTTCGGGGGAGCAGTACTTC.

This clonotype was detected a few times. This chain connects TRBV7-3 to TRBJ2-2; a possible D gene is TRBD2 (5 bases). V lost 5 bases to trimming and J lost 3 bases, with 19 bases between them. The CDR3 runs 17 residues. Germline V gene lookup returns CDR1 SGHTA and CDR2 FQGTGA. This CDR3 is CASSLSREVEDTGELFF. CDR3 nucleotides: TGTGCCAGCAGCCTGTCTAGGGAAGTGGAGGACACCGGGGAGCTGTTTTTT.

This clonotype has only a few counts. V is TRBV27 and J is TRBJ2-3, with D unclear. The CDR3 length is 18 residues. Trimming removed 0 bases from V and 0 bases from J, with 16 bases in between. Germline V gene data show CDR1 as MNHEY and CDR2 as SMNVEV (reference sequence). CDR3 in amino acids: CASSLSIGRVGSTDTQYF. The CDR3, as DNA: TGTGCCAGCAGTTTATCGATAGGCCGGGTAGGAAGCACAGATACGCAGTATTTT.

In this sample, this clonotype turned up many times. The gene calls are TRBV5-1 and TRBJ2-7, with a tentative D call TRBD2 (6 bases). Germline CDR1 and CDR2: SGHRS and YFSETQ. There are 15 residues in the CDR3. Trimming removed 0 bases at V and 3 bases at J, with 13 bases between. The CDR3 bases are TGCGCCAGCAGCTTGGGGGACTGGGACTTCTACGAGCAGTACTTC. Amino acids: CASSLGDWDFYEQYF. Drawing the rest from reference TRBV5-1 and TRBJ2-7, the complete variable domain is KAGVTQTPRYLIKTRGQQVTLSCSPISGHRSVSWYQQTPGQGLQFLFEYFSETQRNKGNFPGRFSGRQFSNSRSEMNVSTLELGDSALYLCASSLGDWDFYEQYFGPGTRLTVT.

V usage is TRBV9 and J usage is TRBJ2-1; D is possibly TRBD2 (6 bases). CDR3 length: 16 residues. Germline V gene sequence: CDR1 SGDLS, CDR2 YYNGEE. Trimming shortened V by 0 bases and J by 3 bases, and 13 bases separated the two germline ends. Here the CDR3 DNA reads TGTGCCAGCAGCGTAGGGGACTCCTCCATCTACAATGAGCAGTTCTTC. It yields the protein CASSVGDSSIYNEQFF.

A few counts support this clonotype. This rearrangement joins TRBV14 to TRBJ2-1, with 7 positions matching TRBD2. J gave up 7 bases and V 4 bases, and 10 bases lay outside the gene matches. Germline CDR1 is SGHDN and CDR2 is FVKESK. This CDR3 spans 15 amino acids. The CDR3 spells CASSPFFGEGNEQFF. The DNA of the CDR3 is TGTGCCAGCAGCCCCTTCTTCGGGGAGGGGAATGAGCAGTTCTTC.

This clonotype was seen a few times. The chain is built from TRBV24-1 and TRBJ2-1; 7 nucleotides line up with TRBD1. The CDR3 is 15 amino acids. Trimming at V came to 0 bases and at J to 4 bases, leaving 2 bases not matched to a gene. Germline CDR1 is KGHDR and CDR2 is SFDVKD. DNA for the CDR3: TGTGCCACCAGTGATTTGCAGACAGGGTACAATGAGCAGTTCTTC. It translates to CATSDLQTGYNEQFF.

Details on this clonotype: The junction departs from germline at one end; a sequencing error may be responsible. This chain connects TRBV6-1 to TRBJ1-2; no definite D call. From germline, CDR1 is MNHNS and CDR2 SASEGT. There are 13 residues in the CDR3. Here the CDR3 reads CASSEVGLYGYTF. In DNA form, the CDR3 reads TGTGCCAGCAGCGAAGTGGGGTTGTATGGCTACACCTTC.

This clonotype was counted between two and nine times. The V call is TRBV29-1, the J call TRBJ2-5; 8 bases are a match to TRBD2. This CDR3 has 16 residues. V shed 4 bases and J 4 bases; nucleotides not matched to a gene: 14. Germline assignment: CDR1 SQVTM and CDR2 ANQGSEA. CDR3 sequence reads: CSVGLSRGAGGETQYF. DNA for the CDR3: TGCAGCGTTGGCCTGTCTCGGGGGGCGGGAGGAGAGACCCAGTACTTC.

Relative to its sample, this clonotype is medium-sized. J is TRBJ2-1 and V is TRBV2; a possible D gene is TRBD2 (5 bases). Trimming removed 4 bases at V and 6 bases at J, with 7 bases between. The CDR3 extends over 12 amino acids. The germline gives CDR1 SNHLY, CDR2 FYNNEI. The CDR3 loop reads CASSVDFNEQFF. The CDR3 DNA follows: TGTGCCAGCAGTGTGGACTTCAATGAGCAGTTCTTC.

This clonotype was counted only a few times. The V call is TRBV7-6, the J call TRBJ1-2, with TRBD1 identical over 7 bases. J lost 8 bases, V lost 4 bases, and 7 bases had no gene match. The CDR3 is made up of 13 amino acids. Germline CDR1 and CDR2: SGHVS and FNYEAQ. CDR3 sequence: CASSSTGLIGYTF. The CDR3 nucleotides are TGTGCCAGCAGCTCGACAGGGTTGATCGGCTACACCTTC.

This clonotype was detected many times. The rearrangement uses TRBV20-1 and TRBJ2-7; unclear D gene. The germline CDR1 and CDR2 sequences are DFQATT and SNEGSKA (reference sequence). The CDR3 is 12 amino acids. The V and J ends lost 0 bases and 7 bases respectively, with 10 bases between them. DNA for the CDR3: TGCAGTGCTAGAGACTCATTGGGGGAGCAGTACTTC. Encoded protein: CSARDSLGEQYF.

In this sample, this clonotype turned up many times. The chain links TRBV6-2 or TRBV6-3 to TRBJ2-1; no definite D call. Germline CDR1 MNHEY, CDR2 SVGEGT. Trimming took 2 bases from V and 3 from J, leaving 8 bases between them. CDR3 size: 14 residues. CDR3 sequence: CASSYEADYNEQFF. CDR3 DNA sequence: TGTGCCAGCAGTTACGAGGCGGACTACAATGAGCAGTTCTTC.

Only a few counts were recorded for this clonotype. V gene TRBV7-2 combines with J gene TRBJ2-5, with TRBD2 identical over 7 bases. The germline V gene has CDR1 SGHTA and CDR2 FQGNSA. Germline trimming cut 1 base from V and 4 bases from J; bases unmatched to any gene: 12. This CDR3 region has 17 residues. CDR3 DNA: TGTGCCAGCAGCTTAGTTGGCGGGAGAGGGGTCGGAGAGACCCAGTACTTC. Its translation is CASSLVGGRGVGETQYF.

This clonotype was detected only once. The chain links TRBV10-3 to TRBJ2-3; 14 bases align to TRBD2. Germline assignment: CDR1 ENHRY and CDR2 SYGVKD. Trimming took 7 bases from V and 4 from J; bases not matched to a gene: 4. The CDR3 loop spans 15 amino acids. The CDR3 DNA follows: TGTGCCATCAAAGAGGGACTAGCGGGAGCAGATACGCAGTATTTT. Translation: CAIKEGLAGADTQYF.